The 21 T cell receptor beta chains below come from one sample, sequenced in a study of cytomegalovirus exposure and HLA in healthy donors. With 60 Vbeta and 13 Jbeta primers, the PCR was carried out. This table comes from immunoSEQ multiplex PCR, and its TCRdb copy is limited to in-frame clones, with some not included. Among 150,000 to 200,000 clones listed, about three quarters were seen once. The sample comprised PBMCs. Every receptor here comes from a man between 18 and 29 years old in good health and CMV-seropositive.

This chain joins TRBV2 and TRBJ1-1; perhaps TRBD1 as D (5 bases). Trimming took 8 bases from V and 12 from J, leaving 22 bases between them. Per the germline V gene, CDR1 is SNHLY and CDR2 is FYNNEI. The CDR3 loop spans 13 amino acids. CDR3 sequence (DNA): TGTGCCAGCTCCGTTCGGCAGGGACTTTGGTCTTTCTTT. Translating it yields CASSVRQGLWSFF.

This clone was seen a few times. This chain joins TRBV10-3 and TRBJ1-1; the D is unclear. The CDR3 loop spans 14 amino acids. Between the trimmed V and J ends, which lost 7 bases and 1 base, there was a span of 13 bases. Germline V gene data show CDR1 as ENHRY and CDR2 as SYGVKD. CDR3 protein: CAITRTEENTEAFF. CDR3 nucleotides: TGTGCCATCACCAGAACCGAAGAGAACACTGAAGCTTTCTTT.

This clone has a single count. The gene calls are TRBV7-9 and TRBJ1-2; D unclear. The germline V gene has CDR1 SEHNR and CDR2 FQNEAQ (reference sequence). This CDR3 spans 14 amino acids. V shed 1 base and J shed 3 bases, with 9 bases lying between them. The CDR3 DNA follows: TGTGCCAGCAGCTTAGGCCACGTAGACTATGGCTACACCTTC. The encoded protein is CASSLGHVDYGYTF.

The table lists this clone with a few counts. V and J are TRBV7-2 and TRBJ1-2, with 7 bases aligning to TRBD1. V dropped 5 bases and J dropped 0; count of bases not matched to a gene: 6. The V gene's germline CDR1 is SGHTA and CDR2 FQGNSA. The CDR3 runs 15 residues. The CDR3 sequence: CASSERTGANYGYTF. The DNA for the CDR3 is TGTGCCAGCAGCGAACGGACAGGCGCTAACTATGGCTACACCTTC. The entire variable domain, with the rest obtained from reference TRBV7-2 and TRBJ1-2, is as follows: GAGVSQSPSNKVTEKGKDVELRCDPISGHTALYWYRQSLGQGLEFLIYFQGNSAPDKSGLPSDRFSAERTGGSVSTLTIQRTQQEDSAVYLCASSERTGANYGYTFGSGTRLTVV.

The J gene is TRBJ2-7, the V gene TRBV18; 13 nucleotides line up with TRBD2. Trimming removed 0 bases from V and 3 bases from J; junction bases left unmatched: 2. CDR1 and CDR2 from the germline V gene are KGHSH and LQKENI. CDR3 length equals 16 residues. CDR3 sequence (DNA): TGTGCCAGCTCACCACCGGGACTAGCGGGGAGCTACGAGCAGTACGTC. Translated, it gives CASSPPGLAGSYEQYV.

The chain combines TRBV9 with TRBJ2-1; 9 positions agree with TRBD2. The length of the CDR3 is 14 residues. Germline values: CDR1 SGDLS, CDR2 YYNGEE. V lost 2 bases to trimming and J lost 8 bases; unmatched junction nucleotides: 5. CDR3 loop: CASSVAGGGDEQFF. The CDR3 DNA sequence: TGTGCCAGCAGCGTGGCGGGCGGGGGGGATGAGCAGTTCTTC.

The genes are TRBV7-2 and TRBJ2-3, with 15 nucleotides matching TRBD2. Per germline, CDR1 SGHTA and CDR2 FQGNSA. The CDR3 has 17 residues. V lost 5 bases and J lost 6; bases outside the gene matches: 9. The CDR3, as DNA: TGTGCCAGCAGCCTGACTGGGACTAGCGGGGGGTTGGATACGCAGTATTTT. Amino acids: CASSLTGTSGGLDTQYF.

This clone occurred a few times. This chain connects TRBV6-4 to TRBJ2-3; 10 bases fit TRBD2. Germline V CDR1 and CDR2: MRHNA, SNTAGT. The CDR3 runs 15 residues. V lost 6 bases and J lost 1; bases outside the gene matches: 4. The DNA for the CDR3 is TGTGCCAGCAGCGGGACTAGCGATGGCACAGATACGCAGTATTTT. It encodes CASSGTSDGTDTQYF.

The V and J genes are TRBV11-2 and TRBJ2-1, with TRBD2 identical over 7 bases. J gave up 4 bases and V 4 bases, and 7 bases lay outside the gene matches. Germline-derived CDR1 and CDR2 are SGHAT and FQNNGV. The CDR3 totals 15 residues. Written as DNA, the CDR3 is TGTGCCAGCAGCTCGGCCGGGACTACATACAATGAGCAGTTCTTC. It is translated as CASSSAGTTYNEQFF.

The rearrangement joins TRBV5-1 to TRBJ2-1; D is ambiguous. Trimming cost V 0 bases and J 3 bases, with 7 bases left between them. Germline CDR1 and CDR2: SGHRS and YFSETQ. The CDR3 consists of 14 residues. The CDR3 loop is CASSLGDNYNEQFF. The DNA of the CDR3 is TGCGCCAGCAGCTTGGGAGACAACTACAATGAGCAGTTCTTC.

The chain has TRBV28 and TRBJ1-5; D uncertain. Per germline, CDR1 MDHEN and CDR2 SYDVKM. The CDR3 spans 17 residues. Trimming shortened V by 3 bases and J by 0 bases, and 15 bases separated the two germline ends. CDR3 nucleotides: TGTGCCAGCAGTTTTTCTATACAGTCCCATAGCAATCAGCCCCAGCATTTT. Its protein is CASSFSIQSHSNQPQHF.

This chain connects TRBV19 to TRBJ2-2; TRBD2 matches 14 bases. After removal of 5 bases from V and 4 bases from J, the junction contained 6 bases not matched to a gene. The CDR3 is 17 amino acids. CDR1 LNHDA and CDR2 SQIVND come from the germline V gene (reference sequence). The CDR3 loop is CASSVGLAGASTGELFF. CDR3 in DNA: TGTGCCAGTAGTGTGGGACTAGCGGGGGCTTCCACCGGGGAGCTGTTTTTT.

The CDR3 DNA reads TGTGCCAGCAGCTTAAATCCGGTACTCTCTGGAAACACCATATATTTT. It is translated as CASSLNPVLSGNTIYF. The chain is built from TRBV11-2 and TRBJ1-3; D is unclear. Germline CDR1 SGHAT, CDR2 FQNNGV. The V gene lost 2 bases and the J gene lost 0 bases, with 11 bases spanning the gap. The CDR3 is 16 amino acids.

The genes are TRBV2 and TRBJ1-2; TRBD1 might be the D (5 bases). CDR1 and CDR2 from the germline V gene are SNHLY and FYNNEI. The CDR3 is 12 residues long. Trimming stripped 5 bases from V and 8 bases from J, with 12 bases between. The CDR3 is CASSLQGQGYTF. Here the CDR3 DNA reads TGTGCCAGCAGTTTGCAGGGTCAAGGCTACACCTTC.

The genes are TRBV28 and TRBJ1-5, with D possibly matching TRBD1 (5 bases). Per germline, CDR1 MDHEN and CDR2 SYDVKM. V was clipped by 4 bases and J by 3 bases, with 13 bases between them. The CDR3 is 15 amino acids. CDR3 nucleotide sequence: TGTGCCAGCAGTTCCCTCGGCAGGGACAATCAGCCCCAGCATTTT. Residues: CASSSLGRDNQPQHF.

This clone has a single count. This chain joins TRBV9 and TRBJ2-2; D unclear. Trimming removed 0 bases at V and 0 bases at J, with 9 bases between. The V gene's germline CDR1 is SGDLS and CDR2 YYNGEE. CDR3 length: 16 residues. CDR3 in DNA: TGTGCCAGCAGCGTAGTAGGCCAGGCGAACACCGGGGAGCTGTTTTTT. Translated, it gives CASSVVGQANTGELFF.

V usage is TRBV6-5 and J usage is TRBJ2-1, with 7 bases lining up with TRBD2. The CDR3 consists of 14 residues. Germline V gene lookup returns CDR1 MNHEY and CDR2 SVGAGI. V gave up 7 bases and J gave up 0 bases; unmatched junction bases: 3. The CDR3 coding sequence is TGTGCCAGCACTCGGGGGGACTCCTACAATGAGCAGTTCTTC. The encoded protein is CASTRGDSYNEQFF.

V is TRBV19 and J is TRBJ2-2, with D possibly TRBD1 on 6 matching bases. Germline CDR1 reads LNHDA; CDR2 reads SQIVND (reference sequence). This CDR3 contains 19 residues. V lost 5 bases, J lost 1 base, and 23 bases lay in between. The DNA of the CDR3 is TGTGCCAGTAGTTCCTTACGTTCAGGGGAGAGGGGGAACACCGGGGAGCTGTTTTTT. Protein: CASSSLRSGERGNTGELFF.

The chain is built from TRBV7-9 and TRBJ1-2, with TRBD1 identical over 7 bases. CDR1 SEHNR and CDR2 FQNEAQ come from the germline V gene (reference sequence). The CDR3 spans 12 residues. V shed 5 bases, J shed 10 bases, and the junction held 7 bases outside the gene matches. DNA for the CDR3: TGTGCCAGCAGCCGACAGGGATCAGACTACACCTTC. It encodes CASSRQGSDYTF.

The J gene is TRBJ1-5, the V gene TRBV19; D unresolved. CDR1 LNHDA and CDR2 SQIVND come from the germline V gene (reference sequence). The CDR3 has 16 residues. With 0 bases removed from V and 2 bases from J, the gap between germline ends came to 11 bases. CDR3: CASSIEAVSGNQPQHF. The CDR3 nucleotides read TGTGCCAGTAGTATAGAAGCGGTTTCGGGCAATCAGCCCCAGCATTTT.

V usage is TRBV19 and J usage is TRBJ2-1, with unresolved D. V was clipped by 1 base and J by 4 bases, with 14 bases between them. CDR1 is LNHDA and CDR2 is SQIVND in the germline V gene (reference sequence). The CDR3 runs to 16 residues. This chain's CDR3 is CASSIAQRQLYNEQFF. In DNA, the CDR3 is TGTGCCAGTAGTATAGCCCAGAGGCAGCTATACAATGAGCAGTTCTTC.